This T cell receptor beta chain stems from a study of blood T cell repertoires in COVID-19. In the study overall: Spain, Italy and the United States supplied samples that represented acute and convalescent COVID-19. PBMCs, B-cell-depleted T cells, or T cells were the source of the cDNA or gDNA that made up the material.

Germline V gene lookup returns CDR1 SGHNT and CDR2 YYREEE (reference sequence). The ends were cut back, 2 bases at V and 1 base at J, with 4 bases in the middle. The CDR3 covers 12 residues. Authors' analysis steps: Estimation of nucleated cell counts was performed using reference gene primer amplification. Profiled with immunoSEQ multiplex PCR; TCRdb holds only in-frame clones, not every one. The V and J calls and clone size come from that table; D and trimming were worked out from the DNA. The sample lists a few hundred thousand clones; roughly 90% were seen once. The sequenced sample consisted of peripheral blood. The sequence was obtained from a man aged 40-50 years with acute or convalescent COVID-19. The chain uses TRBV5-4 and TRBJ2-7; D unresolved. DNA for the CDR3: TGTGCCAGCAGCTTCAATTCCTACGAGCAGTACTTC. Translation gives CASSFNSYEQYF.